This TCR beta chain stems from a study of immune characterization of retroperitoneal liposarcoma. MiXCR, applied by TCRdb to the PCR reads, yields one record per CDR3 protein. The sample shows roughly 20,000 distinct CDR3 sequences, around 40% of them seen only once. Germline V CDR1 and CDR2: WNHNN, SYGVQD (reference sequence). CDR3 length equals 14 residues. The sample taken for sequencing was blood. V gene TRBV10-1 combines with J gene TRBJ2-1; a weak D match, TRBD1 (6 bases). The last part of the DNA fits TRBJ2-7 better; the J call may be wrong. The clonotype was recovered from a male donor with retroperitoneal liposarcoma. The CDR3 DNA is TGCGCCAGCAGTGATCTCGGACAGAGCAATGAGCAGTACTTC. Protein product: CASSDLGQSNEQYF.